This TCR beta chain was sequenced in a study of vaccination effects on CD4 cells after COVID-19 (dated by TCRdb to 2021 to 2024). With regard to the full study: Participants received two doses of either the BNT162b2 or the mRNA-1273 mRNA SARS-CoV-2 vaccine. In both COVID-19 convalescent patients and infection-naive vaccine recipients, the study compared SARS-CoV-2 spike-specific CD4+ TCR repertoires from before mRNA vaccination with those from after it. A total of 9 to 11 COVID-19 convalescent patients and several SARS-CoV-2-naive healthy vaccine recipients were included in the full study. Cultures from other donors in the study were sequenced with the Oncomine TCR Beta short-read assay on an Illumina iSeq 100. Overall study outcomes, separate from this receptor: In healthy vaccine recipients, vaccine-induced clones were almost all SARS-CoV-2 mono-reactive, with only 1 of 255 being cross-reactive with common cold coronaviruses. At late post-vaccination timepoints, both infection-induced and vaccine-induced clones showed marked clonal contraction, consistent with waning T cell responses. The study was limited by a small number of convalescent patients, and early post-infection timepoints were lacking.

To identify antigen-specific CD4+ T cell clonotypes by their expansion, the ViraFEST assay first stimulated PBMC with viral peptide pools and then applied TCR sequencing. After less than eleven days of culture, CD4+ T cells were isolated with the EasySep CD4+ T cell isolation kit. Negative nucleocapsid antibody results before and after vaccination confirmed that the healthy vaccine recipients had no prior SARS-CoV-2 infection. Two million PBMC per well were cultured in IMDM with 5% human AB serum, roughly 11 IU/ml IL-2 and gentamicin, plus 10 ug/ml peptides. On days 3 and 7, half of the culture medium was replaced with fresh IL-2-containing medium. Unless otherwise noted, each peptide stimulation condition was cultured in triplicate wells. Using Ficoll-Paque Plus gradient centrifugation, PBMC were separated from whole blood and then either used fresh or cryopreserved at -140C. The spike proteins of SARS-CoV-2 and of the common cold coronaviruses HCoV-NL63, HCoV-OC43 and HCoV-229E were spanned by overlapping peptide pools. The QIAamp micro DNA kit was used to extract genomic DNA from the cultured CD4+ T cells.

As concerns this clone: Its antigen specificity is not known. No much larger clone exists at a distance of one base, and base qualities are not known.

Preparation of the library involved the immunoSEQ multiplex PCR assay. DNA from the CD4+ T cells that had been cultured and isolated underwent TCR beta CDR3 sequencing. The published analysis was carried out like this. Non-productive TCR sequences were removed and reads were trimmed to the CDR3 region, keeping CDR3s of at least 7 amino acids. The MANAFEST web app was used to pick out antigen-specific clonotypes by comparing their expansion in peptide wells with that in reference cultures. To count as positive, a clone had to show expansion at FDR<0.05 compared with the reference and with all other wells, an odds ratio above 5, and a frequency above 0.1% in two replicate wells. Cross-reactive clonotypes were defined as significantly expanded in SARS-CoV-2 spike wells and in at least one common cold coronavirus spike condition. CDR3 similarity was assessed by Levenshtein distance with the stringdist R package, and unrooted trees were built with ape in R 3.6.1. This is the immuneACCESS table as TCRdb keeps it, with only in-frame sequences that have V and J called. A part of the clones is gone; compared with another copy, unresolved V genes explain less than half, and the rest is unexplained. Clone size and V and J calls were adopted from that table, with D and trimming inferred from the DNA. Counted in this sample were tens of thousands of clones; roughly 74% of them appeared once. Of the sample, roughly 3.4% falls within the top ten clones.

The CDR3 starts with the cysteine, ends with the phenylalanine, and has 12 residues. Just CDR3 DNA is preserved here, 36 bases in frame from base 1. V has 3 bases trimmed and J has 10 bases trimmed; junction bases matching no gene number 3. This receptor was identified in a human donor who received a COVID-19 vaccine. The sequence links TRBV12-3 or TRBV12-4 to TRBJ1-5, with 7 middle bases fitting TRBD1. Sequencing used CD4+ T cells from PBMCs cultured with SARS-CoV-2 spike peptides, obtained before COVID-19 vaccination. The sample's cell subset or site label, decoded: SARS-CoV-2 spike overlapping peptide pool stimulation. The CDR3 in this case is CASSFGQEPQHF. The DNA reads TGTGCCAGCAGTTTTGGACAGGAACCCCAGCATTTT.